This T cell receptor beta chain was captured by sequencing in a study of T-cell memory formation after mild COVID-19. The study's findings and limits: There was a balanced CD4/CD8 profile in clones contracting day 15 to 85, and later expanders leaned CD4+.

This clonotype was detected a few times. Its antigen is as yet unknown. CDR1 is SNHLY, CDR2 FYNNEI, per germline. This CDR3 spans 14 amino acids. J lost 6 bases, V lost 3 bases, and 5 bases had no gene match. TCRdb processed the 5' RACE reads anew with MiXCR; each CDR3 protein has one entry. Of 530,000 or so distinct CDR3 sequences listed, 15% to 20% are singletons. This clonotype was sampled from an adult woman who had mild COVID-19 (a few samples of this study predate the infection). Cell type and time point are not known. The specimen was PBMCs or a T cell subset sorted from them (not recorded which). The chain couples TRBV2 to TRBJ2-7; TRBD1 aligns across 10 bases. CDR3 in DNA: TGTGCCAGCAGTGACGACAGGGGGCGGCGCGAGCAGTACTTC. Its protein product is CASSDDRGRREQYF.